This T cell receptor beta chain comes out of a study of shared clonotypes between healthy human individuals. There are 14 residues in the CDR3. CDR1 SGHDT and CDR2 YYEEEE come from the germline V gene. V lost 4 bases and J lost 2, with 10 bases in between. Only in-frame clones appear in the TCRdb table, and some are missing; sequencing was by immunoSEQ multiplex PCR. The data show over 950,000 clones, 60% to 85% seen once. The gene calls are TRBV5-6 and TRBJ1-3; no reliable D call. Sample: memory CD4+ T cells from PBMCs. As to subset: CD45RA-negative fraction. This clonotype was obtained from a young man in good health. Some clones in this sample may be carry-over from other donors' samples. The CDR3 spells CASSPSVAGNTIYF. For the CDR3, the DNA is TGTGCCAGCAGCCCAAGCGTCGCTGGAAACACCATATATTTT. Full variable domain (rest looked up from reference TRBV5-6 and TRBJ1-3): DAGVTQSPTHLIKTRGQQVTLRCSPKSGHDTVSWYQQALGQGPQFIFQYYEEEERQRGNFPDRFSGHQFPNYSSELNVNALLLGDSALYLCASSPSVAGNTIYFGEGSWLTVV.